Below, one T cell receptor beta chain is given with its context. Antigen specificity is unknown. This specimen belongs to a study of CD8 T cells in Susac syndrome. The study's findings and limits: An acknowledgment was made by the study that its TCR sequencing and HLA analysis involved relatively few individuals.

Deletions cut 2 bases from V and 0 bases from J, with 15 bases between. Looked up from germline, CDR1 is SGHDT and CDR2 is YYEEEE. The CDR3 runs to 18 residues. With random hexamers, about 0.5 to 1 ug RNA was reverse transcribed. Across 54 Vbeta and 13 Jbeta, immunoSEQ multiplex PCR amplified TCR beta CDR3. TCRdb re-derived calls from the immunoSEQ multiplex PCR reads in MiXCR, one entry per CDR3 protein. The data hold 150,000 to 200,000 distinct CDR3 sequences, with just under 95% observed a single time. Input material: CD4+ T cells from PBMCs. The TCR comes from a human donor in good health. J is TRBJ2-6 and V is TRBV5-6; D gene ambiguous. The CDR3: CASSLGRAVVSGANVLTF. Here the CDR3 DNA reads TGTGCCAGCAGCTTAGGTAGGGCGGTGGTCTCTGGGGCCAACGTCCTGACTTTC.